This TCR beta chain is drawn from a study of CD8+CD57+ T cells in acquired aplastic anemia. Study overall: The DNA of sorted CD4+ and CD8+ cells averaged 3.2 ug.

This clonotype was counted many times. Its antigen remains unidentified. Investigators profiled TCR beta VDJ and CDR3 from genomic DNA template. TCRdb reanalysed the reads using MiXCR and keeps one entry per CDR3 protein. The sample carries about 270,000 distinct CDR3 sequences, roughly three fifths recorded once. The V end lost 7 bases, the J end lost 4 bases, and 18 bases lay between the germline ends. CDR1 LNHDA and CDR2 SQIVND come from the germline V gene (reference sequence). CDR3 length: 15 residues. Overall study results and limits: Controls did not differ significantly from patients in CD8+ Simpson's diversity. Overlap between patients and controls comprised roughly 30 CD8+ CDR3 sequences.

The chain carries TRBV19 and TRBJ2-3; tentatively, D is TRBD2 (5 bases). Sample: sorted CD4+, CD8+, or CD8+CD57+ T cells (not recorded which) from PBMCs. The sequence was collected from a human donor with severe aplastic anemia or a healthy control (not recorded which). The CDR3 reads CASTKLGSFADTQYF. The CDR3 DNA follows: TGTGCCAGTACCAAACTAGGAAGTTTTGCAGATACGCAGTATTTT.